This T cell receptor (beta chain) came from a study of T cells in localized non-small cell lung cancer. Whole-study findings and limits: Greater blood T cell density accompanied longer overall survival. Uninvolved neighboring lung showed the greatest T cell clonality, exceeding tumor.

Produced via immunoSEQ multiplex PCR; TCRdb's table is partial and in-frame only. The data hold tens of thousands of clones, with roughly 90% observed a single time. The junction had 6 bases not matched to a gene; V was cut back by 0 bases and J by 5 bases. This CDR3 is 16 amino acids long. Germline V CDR1 and CDR2: SGDLS, YYNGEE. This clone has only one observation. Its antigen is currently unknown. This receptor was taken from a male donor aged 60 or over with stage III squamous cell lung carcinoma. The sample was peripheral blood, taken before any cancer treatment. The V and J genes are TRBV9 and TRBJ2-1; 9 positions agree with TRBD2. The DNA of the CDR3 is TGTGCCAGCAGCGTAGGCGCGGGGGGGCTGAACAATGAGCAGTTCTTC. Encoded protein: CASSVGAGGLNNEQFF.